This T cell receptor beta chain was sequenced during a study of post-analysis software for immune sequencing data. Study findings and constraints: Elevated frequency relative to controls characterized roughly 5 TRBV segments in patients, TRBV5-6, TRBV5-1 and TRBV20-1 among them. Strong co-clustering by F measure linked samples that shared a preparation batch.

Notes on this clonotype: Antigen: not known.

Incorporated into the TCR beta cDNA libraries were unique molecular identifiers, which served to reduce PCR and sequencing biases. TCRdb reprocessed the PCR reads via MiXCR and lists one record per CDR3 protein. The sample holds roughly 600,000 distinct CDR3 sequences, roughly 40% seen once. Looked up from germline, CDR1 is SQVTM and CDR2 is ANQGSEA. The CDR3 consists of 12 residues. The TCR was taken from a girl aged 10 to 17 with multiple sclerosis. The chain links TRBV29-1 to TRBJ2-5, with 9 bases identical to TRBD1. TRBJ2-7 matches the DNA end more closely, so the J call is doubtful. The sample was blood. CDR3 region: CSVVDRGHEQYF. The CDR3 DNA reads TGCAGCGTTGTGGACAGGGGCCACGAGCAGTACTTC.